Listed below are T cell receptor beta chains from one sample, sequenced in a study of blood T cell repertoires in COVID-19. Some clones are missing from TCRdb's copy, which holds only in-frame ones; the method was immunoSEQ multiplex PCR. Seen here are about 120,000 clones, roughly nine tenths observed once, and the top ten hold 7% to 9%. Sequencing input: peripheral blood. All receptors come from a human donor in a cohort sampled during active COVID-19. The CDR3 runs from the conserved cysteine through the conserved F or W. A D gene is named only where the DNA matches it firmly.

CDR3aa	d_gene	v_gene
CASSASLSGPGGYTF	-	TRBV9
CASSRRGSNEQFF	-	TRBV3-1/TRBV3-2
CASGENQPQHF	-	TRBV2
CASSLTSGRIREQFF	TRBD2	TRBV13
CATSDPSGGSNNEQFF	TRBD2	TRBV24-1
CASTGMLTGELFF	-	TRBV5-4
CASSFGTGDNEQFF	TRBD1	TRBV13
CASSSRWRPNRSYEQYF	-	TRBV11-2
CASRTGPFGTEAFF	-	TRBV2
CASSRGQTSSGNTIYF	-	TRBV5-4